This entry lists 7 T cell receptor beta chains sequenced from one sample in a study of T cells in Graves' hyperthyroidism and ophthalmopathy. Researchers took RNA transcripts and amplified the TCR beta CDR3 regions from them. RT-PCR in the first round (using the HTBI primer set) targeted the TCR CDR3. TCRdb reanalysed the multiplex PCR reads using MiXCR and keeps one entry per CDR3 protein. The sample lists some 570,000 distinct CDR3 sequences, roughly 18% occurring once. Input material: blood. These receptors came from a woman younger than 30 with Graves' ophthalmopathy.

The V gene is TRBV24-1, the J gene TRBJ2-2; 9 bases map to TRBD1. Germline assignment: CDR1 KGHDR and CDR2 SFDVKD. J lost 6 bases, V lost 0 bases, and 7 bases had no gene match. This CDR3 is built from 17 residues. The CDR3 nucleotides are TGTGCCACCAGTGATTTGCAGGGGACAGGGAGGTCCGGGGAGCTGTTTTTT. Translated: CATSDLQGTGRSGELFF.

V gene TRBV4-1 combines with J gene TRBJ2-1; D is perhaps TRBD2 (5 bases). There are 11 residues in the CDR3. V lost 3 bases, J lost 14 bases, and 11 bases lay in between. Per the germline V gene, CDR1 is MGHRA and CDR2 is YSYEKL. CDR3 DNA: TGCGCCAGCAGCCATGGGAGATCGGAGTTCTTC. Amino acid sequence: CASSHGRSEFF.

This clonotype was seen repeatedly, ten times or more. V usage is TRBV2 and J usage is TRBJ2-3; 13 nucleotides match TRBD2. CDR3 size: 15 residues. V lost 6 bases and J lost 3; bases outside the gene matches: 3. Germline CDR1 and CDR2: SNHLY and FYNNEI. Here the CDR3 reads CASRRTSGSTDTQYF. The CDR3 nucleotides are TGTGCCAGCAGACGGACTAGCGGGAGTACAGATACGCAGTATTTT.

The table lists this clonotype with a count of one. This clone may be a read error of a much larger clone one base away. The chain employs TRBV5-6 and TRBJ2-2; D is ambiguous. Germline V gene data show CDR1 as SGHDT and CDR2 as YYEEEE. The CDR3 extends over 13 amino acids. The V end was cut by 3 bases, the J end by 3 bases, with 6 bases between. The CDR3 is CASSWVDTGELFF. The CDR3 nucleotides read TGTGCCAGCAGCTGGGTGGACACCGGGGAGCTGTTTTTT. The full variable domain, rest sourced from reference TRBV5-6 and TRBJ2-2, is DAGVTQSPTHLIKTRGQQVTLRCSPKSGHDTVSWYQQALGQGPQFIFQYYEEEERQRGNFPDRFSGHQFPNYSSELNVNALLLGDSALYLCASSWVDTGELFFGEGSRLTVL.

This sequence joins TRBV20-1 and TRBJ1-5, with D unclear. V was pared by 2 bases and J by 2 bases, with 10 bases between. The CDR3 loop spans 14 amino acids. CDR1 and CDR2 (germline): DFQATT, SNEGSKA (reference sequence). This chain's CDR3 is CSARPGFGNQPQHF. In DNA, the CDR3 is TGCAGTGCTAGACCCGGGTTCGGCAATCAGCCCCAGCATTTT.

This clonotype was counted a few times. The chain is built from TRBV6-5 and TRBJ2-2, with a tentative D call TRBD1 (5 bases). Germline V gene lookup returns CDR1 MNHEY and CDR2 SVGAGI. V lost 6 bases and J lost 1, with 9 bases in between. The length of the CDR3 is 14 residues. The CDR3 loop is CASSYQGNTGELFF. The DNA of the CDR3 is TGTGCCAGCAGCTATCAGGGGAACACCGGGGAGCTGTTTTTT.

This chain uses TRBV7-9 with TRBJ1-1, with D unresolved. Trimming cost V 5 bases and J 0 bases, with 16 bases left between them. Germline CDR1 is SEHNR and CDR2 is FQNEAQ (reference sequence). This CDR3 spans 16 amino acids. The CDR3 DNA reads TGTGCCAGCAGCCCATGGCAAAACAGCCTGAACACTGAAGCTTTCTTT. Its translation is CASSPWQNSLNTEAFF.